This entry lists 18 T cell receptor beta chains sequenced from one sample in a study of blood T cells in healthy people across ages. A J-beta primer mix and a sample-barcoded 5' primer were used in a second PCR of about 7 to 12 cycles. TCRdb used MiXCR to reprocess the 5' RACE reads, holding one entry per CDR3 protein. Of some 1.6 million distinct CDR3 sequences in the sample, 34% were seen once. Sequenced input: blood. The source of these receptors is a woman aged 25 to 39 in good health.

Only a few counts were recorded for this clonotype. The V and J genes are TRBV30 and TRBJ1-5, with a tentative D call TRBD1 (5 bases). The germline V gene has CDR1 GTSNPN and CDR2 SVGIG (reference sequence). CDR3 length: 12 amino acids. Deletions cut 1 base from V and 7 bases from J, with 8 bases between. The CDR3 DNA follows: TGTGCCTGGAGTGCGGGACGGCAGCCCCAGCATTTT. Its protein product is CAWSAGRQPQHF.

A few counts support this clonotype. This chain joins TRBV20-1 and TRBJ2-3; 11 nucleotides align to TRBD2. Looked up from germline, CDR1 is DFQATT and CDR2 is SNEGSKA (reference sequence). V was pared by 0 bases and J by 9 bases, with 8 bases of the junction left unmatched. The CDR3 runs to 15 residues. The CDR3 DNA sequence: TGCAGTGCTAGAGAACTAGCGGGGGCCCCGGAGACGCAGTATTTT. This codes for CSARELAGAPETQYF.

This chain joins TRBV24-1 and TRBJ2-1; 11 bases are shared with TRBD2. V shed 5 bases, J shed 5 bases, and the junction held 4 bases outside the gene matches. The CDR3 is 15 amino acids. Germline-derived CDR1 and CDR2 are KGHDR and SFDVKD. Here the CDR3 DNA reads TGTGCCACCAGTGGCGGGACTAGCGGAAACAATGAGCAGTTCTTC. Residues: CATSGGTSGNNEQFF.

The rearrangement uses TRBV3-1 and TRBJ1-1, with D unclear. This CDR3 has 13 amino acids. The germline V and J ends were trimmed by 0 bases and 5 bases, with 7 bases remaining between them. CDR1 LGHDT and CDR2 YNNKEL come from the germline V gene (reference sequence). DNA for the CDR3: TGTGCCAGCAGCCAAGAGGGATGGACTGAAGCTTTCTTT. Translation gives CASSQEGWTEAFF.

This clonotype showed up just a few times. The chain carries TRBV30 and TRBJ2-7; D not resolved. This CDR3 has 12 amino acids. V was pared by 2 bases and J by 2 bases, with 7 bases between. CDR1 and CDR2 (germline): GTSNPN, SVGIG (reference sequence). CDR3 DNA: TGTGCCTGGAGTCCCTCTGCCTACGAGCAGTACTTC. The encoded protein is CAWSPSAYEQYF.

This clonotype was counted only a few times. The chain couples TRBV29-1 to TRBJ2-2, with a possible D match to TRBD1 (5 bases). V was clipped by 1 base and J by 5 bases, with 8 bases between them. Germline V gives CDR1 SQVTM, CDR2 ANQGSEA. The CDR3 extends over 13 amino acids. The CDR3 here is CSVEGRATGELFF. The CDR3 nucleotides read TGCAGCGTTGAAGGCAGGGCGACCGGGGAGCTGTTTTTT.

J is TRBJ2-1 and V is TRBV11-3; a weak D match, TRBD2 (6 bases). CDR3 size: 16 residues. Germline V gives CDR1 SGHNT, CDR2 YENEEA. The ends were cut back, 5 bases at V and 2 bases at J, with 16 bases in the middle. CDR3 amino acids: CASSPSRGGTYNEQFF. DNA of the CDR3: TGTGCCAGCAGCCCTTCACGGGGCGGGACCTACAATGAGCAGTTCTTC.

The genes are TRBV5-1 and TRBJ2-7; 7 bases line up with TRBD1. The CDR3 extends over 13 amino acids. V shed 3 bases and J 3 bases; nucleotides not matched to a gene: 3. The germline V gene encodes CDR1 SGHRS and CDR2 YFSETQ. The CDR3 DNA sequence: TGCGCCAGCAGCTCCGGACAGGTCTACGAGCAGTACTTC. This translates into CASSSGQVYEQYF.

Turning to this clonotype: The germline gene is not matched at one end of the junction; a read error may be the cause. The chain combines TRBV6-1 with TRBJ2-3; 8 nucleotides match TRBD2. CDR3 length: 15 amino acids. The germline V gene has CDR1 MNHNS and CDR2 SASEGT. CDR3 residues: CAIIAGLPSTDMQYF. The CDR3 nucleotides are TGTGCCATTATAGCGGGACTTCCTAGCACAGATATGCAGTATTTT.

The chain recombines TRBV28 with TRBJ2-7; perhaps TRBD1 as D (6 bases). With 1 base removed from V and 6 bases from J, the gap between germline ends came to 16 bases. The CDR3 extends over 15 amino acids. Per the germline V gene, CDR1 is MDHEN and CDR2 is SYDVKM. CDR3 DNA: TGTGCCAGCAGTTTATACAGGGCAGGGAGTCCCGAGCAGTACTTC. It codes for CASSLYRAGSPEQYF.

In this sample, this clonotype turned up many times. The chain combines TRBV5-6 with TRBJ2-1; 7 bases agree with TRBD2. V lost 1 base and J lost 1; bases outside the gene matches: 5. The CDR3 is made up of 16 amino acids. Germline V CDR1 and CDR2: SGHDT, YYEEEE. The CDR3 nucleotides read TGTGCCAGCAGCTTGTTAAGCGGGGCGTCCTACAATGAGCAGTTCTTC. This gives the protein CASSLLSGASYNEQFF.

This clonotype was counted only a few times. This chain uses TRBV20-1 with TRBJ2-7, with 8 bases that match TRBD2. The CDR3 runs 13 residues. Looked up from germline, CDR1 is DFQATT and CDR2 is SNEGSKA (reference sequence). Trimming cost V 0 bases and J 5 bases; bases outside gene matches: 3. The CDR3 DNA sequence: TGCAGTGCTAGAGAGGGACTAGGCCACGAGCAGTACTTC. Protein sequence: CSAREGLGHEQYF.

The chain uses TRBV5-1 and TRBJ2-2, with TRBD2 as a possible D gene (6 bases). Trimming cost V 4 bases and J 5 bases, with 24 bases left between them. This CDR3 spans 18 amino acids. Germline assignment: CDR1 SGHRS and CDR2 YFSETQ. Here the CDR3 reads CASSNSKRGFGGTGELFF. The CDR3 DNA reads TGCGCCAGCAGCAATAGCAAGAGAGGGTTCGGAGGGACCGGGGAGCTGTTTTTT.

This clonotype has only a few counts. The chain has TRBV7-9 and TRBJ2-1; no reliable D call. Trimming took 2 bases from V and 7 from J, leaving 6 bases between them. Germline V gene sequence: CDR1 SEHNR, CDR2 FQNEAQ (reference sequence). CDR3 length equals 12 residues. CDR3 protein: CASSLQTNEQFF. DNA of the CDR3: TGTGCCAGCAGCTTACAGACTAATGAGCAGTTCTTC.

The rearrangement links TRBV9 to TRBJ2-5; D might be TRBD2 (6 bases). The germline V gene has CDR1 SGDLS and CDR2 YYNGEE. This CDR3 is 15 amino acids long. Trimming left V 4 bases short and J 2 bases short, with 15 bases between. The CDR3 DNA reads as TGTGCCAGCAGCCGGGACTGGCCCCTGCAAGAGACCCAGTACTTC. Residues: CASSRDWPLQETQYF. The full variable domain, rest sourced from reference TRBV9 and TRBJ2-5, is DSGVTQTPKHLITATGQRVTLRCSPRSGDLSVYWYQQSLDQGLQFLIQYYNGEERAKGNILERFSAQQFPDLHSELNLSSLELGDSALYFCASSRDWPLQETQYFGPGTRLLVL.

The sample holds many counts of this clonotype. The chain recombines TRBV27 with TRBJ2-7, with a weak D call TRBD2 (6 bases). There are 15 residues in the CDR3. Trimming left V 0 bases short and J 2 bases short, with 11 bases between. Looked up from germline, CDR1 is MNHEY and CDR2 is SMNVEV (reference sequence). The chain's CDR3 is CASSLSAEGTYEQYF. The CDR3 nucleotides are TGTGCCAGCAGTTTATCGGCGGAGGGGACCTACGAGCAGTACTTC.

The chain uses TRBV6-1 and TRBJ2-3; D uncertain. Per the germline V gene, CDR1 is MNHNS and CDR2 is SASEGT. Between the trimmed V and J ends, which lost 3 bases and 2 bases, there was a span of 9 bases. The length of the CDR3 is 14 residues. This chain's CDR3 is CASSETANTDTQYF. The CDR3 DNA reads as TGTGCCAGCAGTGAGACGGCCAACACAGATACGCAGTATTTT.

This sequence joins TRBV28 and TRBJ2-1, with 8 positions matching TRBD2. With 1 base clipped from V and 1 base from J, the junction kept 6 bases outside the gene matches. The length of the CDR3 is 17 residues. Germline V lookup: CDR1 MDHEN, CDR2 SYDVKM. The CDR3 sequence is CASSLLSGSSSYNEQFF. The CDR3 DNA is TGTGCCAGCAGTTTATTAAGCGGGAGTTCTTCCTACAATGAGCAGTTCTTC.